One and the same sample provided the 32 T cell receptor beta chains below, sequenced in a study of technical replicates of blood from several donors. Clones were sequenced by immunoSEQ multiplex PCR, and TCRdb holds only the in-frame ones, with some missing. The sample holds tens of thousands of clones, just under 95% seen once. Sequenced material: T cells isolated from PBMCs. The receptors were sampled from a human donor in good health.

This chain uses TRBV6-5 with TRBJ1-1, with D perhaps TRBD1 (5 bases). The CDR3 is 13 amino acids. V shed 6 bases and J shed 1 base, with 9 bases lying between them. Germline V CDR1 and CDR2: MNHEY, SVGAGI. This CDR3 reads CASSLQGNTEAFF. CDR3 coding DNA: TGTGCCAGCAGCTTGCAGGGGAACACTGAAGCTTTCTTT.

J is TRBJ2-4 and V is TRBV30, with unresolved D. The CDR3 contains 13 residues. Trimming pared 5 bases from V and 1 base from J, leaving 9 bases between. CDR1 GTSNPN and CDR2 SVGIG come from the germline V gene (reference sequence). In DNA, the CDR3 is TGTGCCTGGCATGAGGTGGCCAAAAACATTCAGTACTTC. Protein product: CAWHEVAKNIQYF. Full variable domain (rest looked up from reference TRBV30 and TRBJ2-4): SQTIHQWPATLVQPVGSPLSLECTVEGTSNPNLYWYRQAAGRGLQLLFYSVGIGQISSEVPQNLSASRPQDRQFILSSKKLLLSDSGFYLCAWHEVAKNIQYFGAGTRLSVL.

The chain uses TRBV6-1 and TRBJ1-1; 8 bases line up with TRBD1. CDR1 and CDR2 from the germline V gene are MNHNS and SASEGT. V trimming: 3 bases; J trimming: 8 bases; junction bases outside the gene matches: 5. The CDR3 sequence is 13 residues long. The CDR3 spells CASSDDRGWEAFF. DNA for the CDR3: TGTGCCAGCAGTGATGACAGGGGATGGGAAGCTTTCTTT.

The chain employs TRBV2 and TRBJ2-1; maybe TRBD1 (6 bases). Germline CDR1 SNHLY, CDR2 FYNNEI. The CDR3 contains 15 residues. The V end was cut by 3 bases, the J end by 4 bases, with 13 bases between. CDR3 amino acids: CASSEIGRGYNEQFF. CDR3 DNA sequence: TGTGCCAGCAGTGAGATTGGCAGGGGATACAATGAGCAGTTCTTC.

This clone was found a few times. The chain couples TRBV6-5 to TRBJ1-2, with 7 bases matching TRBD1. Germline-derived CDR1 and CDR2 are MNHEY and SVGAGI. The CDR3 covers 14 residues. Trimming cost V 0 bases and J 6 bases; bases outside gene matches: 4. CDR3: CASSYSEGGDGYTF. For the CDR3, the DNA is TGTGCCAGCAGTTACTCGGAAGGGGGCGATGGCTACACCTTC.

The CDR3 region is CASSARDRGEQYF. For the CDR3, the DNA is TGTGCCAGCAGCGCCCGGGACAGGGGCGAGCAGTACTTC. This chain links TRBV9 with TRBJ2-7, with TRBD1 matching over 10 bases. CDR1 and CDR2 (germline): SGDLS, YYNGEE. The ends lost 3 bases at V and 6 bases at J; junction bases unmatched: 3. CDR3 length: 13 residues.

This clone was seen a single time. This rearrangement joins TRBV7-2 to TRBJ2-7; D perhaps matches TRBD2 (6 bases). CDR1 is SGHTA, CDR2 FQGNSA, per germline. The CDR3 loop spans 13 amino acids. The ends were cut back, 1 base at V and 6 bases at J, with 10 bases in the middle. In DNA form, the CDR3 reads TGTGCCAGCAGCTTAGGACTAGTAGGCGAGCAGTACTTC. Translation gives CASSLGLVGEQYF. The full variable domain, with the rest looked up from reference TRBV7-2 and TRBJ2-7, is GAGVSQSPSNKVTEKGKDVELRCDPISGHTALYWYRQSLGQGLEFLIYFQGNSAPDKSGLPSDRFSAERTGGSVSTLTIQRTQQEDSAVYLCASSLGLVGEQYFGPGTRLTVT.

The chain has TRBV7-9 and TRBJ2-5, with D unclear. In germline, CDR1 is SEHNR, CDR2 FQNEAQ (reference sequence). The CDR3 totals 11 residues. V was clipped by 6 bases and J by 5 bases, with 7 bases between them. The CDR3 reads CASSARETQYF. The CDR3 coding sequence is TGTGCCAGCAGTGCTAGGGAGACCCAGTACTTC.

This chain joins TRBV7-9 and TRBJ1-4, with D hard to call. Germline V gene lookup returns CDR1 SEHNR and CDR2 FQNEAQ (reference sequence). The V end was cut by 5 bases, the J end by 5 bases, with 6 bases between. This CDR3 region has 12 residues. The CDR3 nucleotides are TGTGCCAGCAGCCCAGAAAATGAAAAACTGTTTTTT. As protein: CASSPENEKLFF.

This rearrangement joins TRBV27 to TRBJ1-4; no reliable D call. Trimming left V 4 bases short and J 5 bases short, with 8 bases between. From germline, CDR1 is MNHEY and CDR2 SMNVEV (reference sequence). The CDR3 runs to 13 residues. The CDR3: CASSWAENEKLFF. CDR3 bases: TGTGCCAGCAGTTGGGCAGAGAATGAAAAACTGTTTTTT.

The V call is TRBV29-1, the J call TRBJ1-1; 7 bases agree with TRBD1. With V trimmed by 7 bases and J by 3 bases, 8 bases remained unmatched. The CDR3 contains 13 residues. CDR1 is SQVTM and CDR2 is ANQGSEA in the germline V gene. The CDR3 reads CSGLTGSYTEAFF. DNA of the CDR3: TGCAGCGGATTGACAGGGTCTTACACTGAAGCTTTCTTT. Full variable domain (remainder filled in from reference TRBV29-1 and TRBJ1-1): SAVISQKPSRDICQRGTSLTIQCQVDSQVTMMFWYRQQPGQSLTLIATANQGSEATYESGFVIDKFPISRPNLTFSTLTVSNMSPEDSSIYLCSGLTGSYTEAFFGQGTRLTVV.

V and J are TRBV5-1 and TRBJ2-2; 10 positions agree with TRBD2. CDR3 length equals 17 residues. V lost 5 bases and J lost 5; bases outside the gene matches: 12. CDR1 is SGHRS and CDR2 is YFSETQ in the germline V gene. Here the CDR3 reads CASSPKREGLYTGELFF. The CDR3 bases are TGCGCCAGCAGTCCGAAGCGGGAGGGCCTATATACCGGGGAGCTGTTTTTT.

In DNA, the CDR3 is TGTGCCAGCAGCGCCCCGCTGGGACTCCTCGATGGCTACACCTTC. Encoded protein: CASSAPLGLLDGYTF. The chain employs TRBV9 and TRBJ1-2; TRBD1 is a possible D gene (5 bases). CDR1 is SGDLS and CDR2 is YYNGEE in the germline V gene. CDR3 length: 15 amino acids. V was trimmed by 3 bases and J by 6 bases, leaving 18 bases between them.

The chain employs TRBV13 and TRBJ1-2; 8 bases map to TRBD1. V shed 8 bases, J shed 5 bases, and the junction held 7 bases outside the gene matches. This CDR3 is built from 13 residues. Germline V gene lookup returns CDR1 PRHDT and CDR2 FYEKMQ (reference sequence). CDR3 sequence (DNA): TGTGCCAGCCTAGACAGGGGCTCTTATGGCTACACCTTC. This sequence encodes CASLDRGSYGYTF.

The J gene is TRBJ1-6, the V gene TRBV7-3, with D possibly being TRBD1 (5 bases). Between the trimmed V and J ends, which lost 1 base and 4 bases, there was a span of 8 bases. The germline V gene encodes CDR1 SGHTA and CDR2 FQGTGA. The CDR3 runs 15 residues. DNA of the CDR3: TGTGCCAGCAGCTTAAGTGACAGATATAATTCACCCCTCCACTTT. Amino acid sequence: CASSLSDRYNSPLHF.

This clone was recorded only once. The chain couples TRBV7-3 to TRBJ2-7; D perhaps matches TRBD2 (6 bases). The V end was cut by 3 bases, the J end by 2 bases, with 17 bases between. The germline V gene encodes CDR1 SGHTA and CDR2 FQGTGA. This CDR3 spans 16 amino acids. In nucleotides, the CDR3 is TGTGCCAGCAGCTTTGGAGGTGCGGGAAAACCCTACGAGCAGTACTTC. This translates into CASSFGGAGKPYEQYF.

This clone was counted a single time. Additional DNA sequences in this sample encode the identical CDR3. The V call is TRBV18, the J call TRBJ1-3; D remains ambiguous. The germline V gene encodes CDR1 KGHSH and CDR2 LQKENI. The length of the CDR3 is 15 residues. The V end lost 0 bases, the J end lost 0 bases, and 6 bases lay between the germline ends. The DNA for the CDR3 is TGTGCCAGCTCACCACCTTCACTCTCTGGAAACACCATATATTTT. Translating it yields CASSPPSLSGNTIYF.

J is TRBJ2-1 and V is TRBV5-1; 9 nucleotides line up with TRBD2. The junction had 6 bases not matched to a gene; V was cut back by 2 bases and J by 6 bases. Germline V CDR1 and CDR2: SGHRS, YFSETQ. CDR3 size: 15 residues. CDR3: CASSFRVAGVNEQFF. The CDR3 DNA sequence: TGCGCCAGCAGCTTCAGAGTAGCGGGAGTCAATGAGCAGTTCTTC.

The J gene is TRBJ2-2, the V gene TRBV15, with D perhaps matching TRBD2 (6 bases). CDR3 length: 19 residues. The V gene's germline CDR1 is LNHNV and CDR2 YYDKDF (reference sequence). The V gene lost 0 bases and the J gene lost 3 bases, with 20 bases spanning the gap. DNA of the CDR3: TGTGCCACCAGCAGAGATTTAGGGCGACTAGATGTGGACACCGGGGAGCTGTTTTTT. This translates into CATSRDLGRLDVDTGELFF. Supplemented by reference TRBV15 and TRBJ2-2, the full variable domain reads DAMVIQNPRYQVTQFGKPVTLSCSQTLNHNVMYWYQQKSSQAPKLLFHYYDKDFNNEADTPDNFQSRRPNTSFCFLDIRSPGLGDTAMYLCATSRDLGRLDVDTGELFFGEGSRLTVL.

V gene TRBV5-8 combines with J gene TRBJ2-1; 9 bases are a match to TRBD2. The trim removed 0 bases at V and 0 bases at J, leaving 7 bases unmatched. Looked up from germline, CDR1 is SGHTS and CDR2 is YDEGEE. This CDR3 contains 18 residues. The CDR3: CASSLGAGGVSSYNEQFF. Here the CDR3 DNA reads TGTGCCAGCAGCTTGGGAGCGGGAGGCGTGAGCTCCTACAATGAGCAGTTCTTC.

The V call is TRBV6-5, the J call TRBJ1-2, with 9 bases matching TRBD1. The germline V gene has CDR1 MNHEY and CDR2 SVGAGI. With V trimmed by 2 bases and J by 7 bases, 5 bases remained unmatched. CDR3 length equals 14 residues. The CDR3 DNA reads TGTGCCAGCAGTTACCGGGACAGGGAGGGTGGCTACACCTTC. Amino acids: CASSYRDREGGYTF.

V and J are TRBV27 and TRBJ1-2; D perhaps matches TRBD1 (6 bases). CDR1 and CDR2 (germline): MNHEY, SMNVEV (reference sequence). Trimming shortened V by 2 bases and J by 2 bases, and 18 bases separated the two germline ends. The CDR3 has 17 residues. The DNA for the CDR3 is TGTGCCAGCAGTTTAATTGGATCCCCACAGGGAAACTATGGCTACACCTTC. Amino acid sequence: CASSLIGSPQGNYGYTF.

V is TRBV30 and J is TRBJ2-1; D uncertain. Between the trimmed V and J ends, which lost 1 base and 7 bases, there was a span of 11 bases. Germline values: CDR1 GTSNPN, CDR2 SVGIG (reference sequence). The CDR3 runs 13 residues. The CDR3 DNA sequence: TGTGCCTGGAGTGGACTTACCTGGAATGAGCAGTTCTTC. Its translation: CAWSGLTWNEQFF. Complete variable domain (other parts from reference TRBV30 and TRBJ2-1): SQTIHQWPATLVQPVGSPLSLECTVEGTSNPNLYWYRQAAGRGLQLLFYSVGIGQISSEVPQNLSASRPQDRQFILSSKKLLLSDSGFYLCAWSGLTWNEQFFGPGTRLTVL.

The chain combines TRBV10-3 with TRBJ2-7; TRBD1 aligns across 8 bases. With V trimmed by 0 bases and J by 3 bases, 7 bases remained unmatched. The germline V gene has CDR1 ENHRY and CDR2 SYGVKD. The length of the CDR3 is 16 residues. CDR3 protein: CAISESGTGGNYEQYF. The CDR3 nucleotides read TGTGCCATCAGTGAGTCGGGAACAGGGGGGAACTACGAGCAGTACTTC.

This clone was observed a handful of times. The CDR3 spells CSARSTTEAFF. The CDR3, as DNA: TGCAGTGCTAGGAGTACTACTGAAGCTTTCTTT. The rearrangement uses TRBV20-1 and TRBJ1-1; D remains unclear. The CDR3 covers 11 residues. Germline V gene lookup returns CDR1 DFQATT and CDR2 SNEGSKA (reference sequence). V was trimmed by 3 bases and J by 5 bases, leaving 7 bases between them.

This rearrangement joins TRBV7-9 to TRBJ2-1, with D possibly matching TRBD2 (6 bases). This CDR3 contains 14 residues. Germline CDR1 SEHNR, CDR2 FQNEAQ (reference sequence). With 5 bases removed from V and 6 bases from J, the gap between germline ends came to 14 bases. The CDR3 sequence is CASSPRRGVNEQFF. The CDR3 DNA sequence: TGTGCCAGCAGCCCGCGGCGGGGTGTCAATGAGCAGTTCTTC.

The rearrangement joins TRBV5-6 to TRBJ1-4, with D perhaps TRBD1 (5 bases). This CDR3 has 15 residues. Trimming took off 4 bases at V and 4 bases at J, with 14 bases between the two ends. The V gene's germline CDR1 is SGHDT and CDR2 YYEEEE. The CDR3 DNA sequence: TGTGCCAGCAGCCCCACGATGGGGCTTAATGAAAAACTGTTTTTT. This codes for CASSPTMGLNEKLFF.

CDR3: CASSPREFTDTQYF. The CDR3 DNA sequence: TGTGCCAGCTCACCACGGGAGTTCACAGATACGCAGTATTTT. The rearrangement joins TRBV18 to TRBJ2-3; D might be TRBD2 (5 bases). There are 14 residues in the CDR3. V lost 1 base and J 2 bases, leaving 7 bases between the germline ends. Germline V CDR1 and CDR2: KGHSH, LQKENI.

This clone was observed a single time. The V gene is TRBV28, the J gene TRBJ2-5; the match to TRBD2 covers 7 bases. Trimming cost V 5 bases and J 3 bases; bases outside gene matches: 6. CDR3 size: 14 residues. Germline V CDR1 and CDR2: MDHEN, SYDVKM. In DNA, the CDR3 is TGTGCCAGCAGTCCCAGACTAGCTGAAGAGACCCAGTACTTC. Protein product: CASSPRLAEETQYF.

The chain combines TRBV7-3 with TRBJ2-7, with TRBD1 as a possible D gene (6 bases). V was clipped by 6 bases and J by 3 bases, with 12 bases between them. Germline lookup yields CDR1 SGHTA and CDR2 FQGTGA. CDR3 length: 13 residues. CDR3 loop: CASSPLGGYEQYF. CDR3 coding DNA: TGTGCCAGCAGTCCTCTAGGGGGCTACGAGCAGTACTTC.

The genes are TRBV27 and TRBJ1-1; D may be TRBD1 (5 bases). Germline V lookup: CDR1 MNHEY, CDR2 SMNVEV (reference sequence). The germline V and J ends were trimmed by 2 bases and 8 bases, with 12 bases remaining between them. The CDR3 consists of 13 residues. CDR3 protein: CASSLDSQLEAFF. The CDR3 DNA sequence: TGTGCCAGCAGTTTAGACAGCCAATTGGAAGCTTTCTTT.

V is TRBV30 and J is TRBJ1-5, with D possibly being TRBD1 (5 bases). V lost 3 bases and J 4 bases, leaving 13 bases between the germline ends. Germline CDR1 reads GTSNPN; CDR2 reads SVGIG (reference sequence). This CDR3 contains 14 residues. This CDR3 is CAWSQTKGNQPQHF. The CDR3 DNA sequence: TGTGCCTGGAGCCAAACAAAGGGGAATCAGCCCCAGCATTTT.